A single sample gave rise to the 32 T cell receptor beta chains below, sequenced in a study of shared clonotypes between healthy human individuals. Clones were sequenced by immunoSEQ multiplex PCR, and TCRdb holds only the in-frame ones, with some missing. The sample consists of fewer than 700,000 clones, around three quarters of them appearing once. The sequencing input was PBMCs. These receptors originate from a woman aged 40 to 49 in good health. Some clones in this sample may be carry-over from other donors' samples.

The chain links TRBV27 to TRBJ2-7; D not certain. Trimming removed 2 bases from V and 7 bases from J, with 15 bases in between. The CDR3 runs to 14 residues. Looked up from germline, CDR1 is MNHEY and CDR2 is SMNVEV (reference sequence). The CDR3 loop is CASSLGLPVVEQYF. CDR3 nucleotide sequence: TGTGCCAGCAGTTTAGGGCTACCCGTCGTGGAGCAGTACTTC.

The V and J genes are TRBV14 and TRBJ1-2; 7 nucleotides match TRBD1. This CDR3 region has 15 residues. With 11 bases clipped from V and 4 bases from J, the junction kept 16 bases outside the gene matches. Germline V gene data show CDR1 as SGHDN and CDR2 as FVKESK. For the CDR3, the DNA is TGTGCCGTTCCAAGGGGGGACAGCGTCACCTATGGCTACACCTTC. Its protein product is CAVPRGDSVTYGYTF.

The J gene is TRBJ1-1, the V gene TRBV11-3; D perhaps matches TRBD1 (5 bases). Trimming removed 5 bases from V and 11 bases from J, with 18 bases in between. The germline gives CDR1 SGHNT, CDR2 YENEEA. The CDR3 has 13 amino acids. For the CDR3, the DNA is TGTGCCAGCAGCGTCGGGTCACTAGGGGCGGCTTTCTTT. It specifies CASSVGSLGAAFF. Drawing the rest from reference TRBV11-3 and TRBJ1-1, the complete variable domain is EAGVVQSPRYKIIEKKQPVAFWCNPISGHNTLYWYLQNLGQGPELLIRYENEEAVDDSQLPKDRFSAERLKGVDSTLKIQPAELGDSAVYLCASSVGSLGAAFFGQGTRLTVV.

This clone was detected only once. The chain combines TRBV28 with TRBJ2-5, with 13 bases that match TRBD2. Germline CDR1 MDHEN, CDR2 SYDVKM. J lost 5 bases, V lost 5 bases, and 14 bases had no gene match. The CDR3 totals 18 residues. CDR3 protein: CASSLFGTSGTSGETQYF. The CDR3 DNA reads TGTGCCAGCAGTCTTTTTGGGACTAGCGGGACCTCAGGGGAGACCCAGTACTTC.

The chain links TRBV15 to TRBJ2-3; 15 nucleotides agree with TRBD2. Germline lookup yields CDR1 LNHNV and CDR2 YYDKDF (reference sequence). This CDR3 comprises 17 residues. V gave up 0 bases and J gave up 5 bases; unmatched junction bases: 3. CDR3 protein: CATSRDGLAGGQDTQYF. CDR3 bases: TGTGCCACCAGCAGAGATGGACTAGCGGGAGGGCAAGATACGCAGTATTTT.

Details on this clone: At the DNA level, this CDR3 is encoded by other sequences in the same sample as well. DNA of the CDR3: TGTGCCAGTAGTATACTTAATCAGCCCCAGCATTTT. It is translated as CASSILNQPQHF. The chain employs TRBV19 and TRBJ1-5; D gene unclear. Germline V gives CDR1 LNHDA, CDR2 SQIVND (reference sequence). CDR3 length: 12 residues. V shed 2 bases and J shed 4 bases, with 3 bases lying between them.

This clone was detected a few times. This chain uses TRBV4-3 with TRBJ2-1; D possibly corresponds to TRBD2 (6 bases). CDR1 and CDR2 from the germline V gene are LGHNA and YSLEER. V was shortened by 2 bases and J by 4 bases, with 15 bases between the two germline ends. This CDR3 region has 16 residues. CDR3 sequence reads: CASSQYREEGYNEQFF. CDR3 DNA: TGCGCCAGCAGCCAATACAGAGAGGAGGGGTACAATGAGCAGTTCTTC.

The chain has TRBV28 and TRBJ2-7; 10 bases are a match to TRBD1. CDR1 and CDR2 from the germline V gene are MDHEN and SYDVKM. Trimming cost V 5 bases and J 3 bases; bases outside gene matches: 10. This CDR3 contains 16 residues. CDR3 sequence reads: CASSPIGDRGFYEQYF. The CDR3 DNA reads as TGTGCCAGCAGTCCTATTGGGGACAGGGGCTTCTACGAGCAGTACTTC.

V usage is TRBV2 and J usage is TRBJ2-1, with 9 bases aligning to TRBD1. Germline CDR1 is SNHLY and CDR2 is FYNNEI. This CDR3 contains 13 residues. J was trimmed by 9 bases and V by 8 bases; bases with no gene match: 8. CDR3 bases: TGTGCCAGCGGTCGACAGGGGGTTACTGAGCAGTTCTTC. Amino acid sequence: CASGRQGVTEQFF.

V gene TRBV5-6 combines with J gene TRBJ2-7, with D tentatively TRBD1 or TRBD2 (6 bases each). The CDR3 consists of 12 residues. The germline V and J ends were trimmed by 6 bases and 5 bases, with 12 bases remaining between them. Looked up from germline, CDR1 is SGHDT and CDR2 is YYEEEE. CDR3 sequence: CASNTGGDEQYF. The CDR3 DNA is TGTGCCAGCAACACCGGGGGCGACGAGCAGTACTTC.

A word on this clone: With a much larger clone just one base away, this may be a read error. The CDR3 is CASSLGGDNEQFF. CDR3 DNA: TGTGCCAGCAGCTTAGGAGGGGACAATGAGCAGTTCTTC. V is TRBV13 and J is TRBJ2-1; D is possibly TRBD1 (5 bases). This CDR3 region has 13 residues. Germline V lookup: CDR1 PRHDT, CDR2 FYEKMQ (reference sequence). Trimming pared 0 bases from V and 5 bases from J, leaving 5 bases between. Full variable domain (rest looked up from reference TRBV13 and TRBJ2-1): AAGVIQSPRHLIKEKRETATLKCYPIPRHDTVYWYQQGPGQDPQFLISFYEKMQSDKGSIPDRFSAQQFSDYHSELNMSSLELGDSALYFCASSLGGDNEQFFGPGTRLTVL.

This chain joins TRBV5-1 and TRBJ1-5; TRBD1 might be the D (6 bases). The CDR3 is made up of 15 amino acids. Per germline, CDR1 SGHRS and CDR2 YFSETQ. The V end was cut by 4 bases, the J end by 5 bases, with 16 bases between. CDR3 amino acids: CASSPWGGGDQPQHF. CDR3 coding DNA: TGCGCCAGCAGCCCATGGGGTGGGGGCGATCAGCCCCAGCATTTT.

CDR3 sequence reads: CASTPQDPGGETQYF. The CDR3 DNA sequence: TGCGCCAGCACCCCCCAGGATCCTGGAGGGGAGACCCAGTACTTC. The gene calls are TRBV5-1 and TRBJ2-5; possibly TRBD2 for D (6 bases). The CDR3 is 15 amino acids. Germline V lookup: CDR1 SGHRS, CDR2 YFSETQ. V gave up 6 bases and J gave up 5 bases, with 20 bases separating them. Full variable domain (missing parts from reference TRBV5-1 and TRBJ2-5): KAGVTQTPRYLIKTRGQQVTLSCSPISGHRSVSWYQQTPGQGLQFLFEYFSETQRNKGNFPGRFSGRQFSNSRSEMNVSTLELGDSALYLCASTPQDPGGETQYFGPGTRLLVL.

This clone was seen once. With a far larger clone one base away, a read error is the likely cause. The chain links TRBV30 to TRBJ2-1; tentatively, D is TRBD2 (6 bases). V gave up 2 bases and J gave up 9 bases, with 14 bases separating them. The CDR3 has 13 residues. Looked up from germline, CDR1 is GTSNPN and CDR2 is SVGIG (reference sequence). The CDR3 DNA sequence: TGTGCCTGGAGTACTTGGAGCGGGCCTGAGCAGTTCTTC. It codes for CAWSTWSGPEQFF. The whole variable domain, filled in from reference TRBV30 and TRBJ2-1, reads SQTIHQWPATLVQPVGSPLSLECTVEGTSNPNLYWYRQAAGRGLQLLFYSVGIGQISSEVPQNLSASRPQDRQFILSSKKLLLSDSGFYLCAWSTWSGPEQFFGPGTRLTVL.

On this clone: The identical CDR3 is also encoded by other nucleotide sequences in the sample. The chain has TRBV5-1 and TRBJ2-7, with D unclear. With 0 bases removed from V and 2 bases from J, the gap between germline ends came to 9 bases. Germline lookup yields CDR1 SGHRS and CDR2 YFSETQ. This CDR3 contains 14 residues. CDR3 nucleotides: TGCGCCAGCAGCTTGGGGACGGTGACCTACGAGCAGTACTTC. As protein: CASSLGTVTYEQYF.

J is TRBJ2-5 and V is TRBV10-2, with D perhaps assigned TRBD1 or TRBD2 (5 bases each). The assigned J gene may be wrong: the sequence end matches TRBJ2-7 better. CDR1 is WSHSY, CDR2 SAAADI, per germline. There are 16 residues in the CDR3. In DNA form, the CDR3 reads TGCGCCAGCAGTGAGGAGGACCCCAGGGACGCCTACGAGCAGTACTTC. Its protein product is CASSEEDPRDAYEQYF.

This sequence joins TRBV13 and TRBJ2-3, with D possibly TRBD1 on 5 matching bases. The germline V and J ends were trimmed by 5 bases and 2 bases, with 14 bases remaining between them. This CDR3 contains 15 residues. Germline-derived CDR1 and CDR2 are PRHDT and FYEKMQ (reference sequence). The CDR3 nucleotides are TGTGCCAGCAGCGACAGTCAGCATTACACAGATACGCAGTATTTT. It yields the protein CASSDSQHYTDTQYF.

The count of this clone is one. The chain links TRBV11-2 to TRBJ2-2, with 8 bases that match TRBD2. Germline V CDR1 and CDR2: SGHAT, FQNNGV. The CDR3 length is 15 residues. J was trimmed by 3 bases and V by 5 bases; bases with no gene match: 5. CDR3 sequence reads: CASSAGLGDTGELFF. CDR3 nucleotides: TGTGCCAGCAGCGCGGGACTAGGGGACACCGGGGAGCTGTTTTTT.

The chain joins TRBV11-2 to TRBJ2-1, with 11 bases lining up with TRBD2. J gave up 3 bases and V 0 bases, and 7 bases lay outside the gene matches. Germline CDR1 SGHAT, CDR2 FQNNGV. The CDR3 contains 18 residues. The CDR3 DNA reads as TGTGCCAGCAGCTTAGAGTCTAGCGGGAGGCTATACTACAATGAGCAGTTCTTC. Amino acids: CASSLESSGRLYYNEQFF.

This clone was recorded once. The chain is built from TRBV5-4 and TRBJ2-1, with TRBD2 identical over 9 bases. V was pared by 0 bases and J by 5 bases, with 6 bases of the junction left unmatched. Germline CDR1 SGHNT, CDR2 YYREEE (reference sequence). The CDR3 length is 16 residues. The CDR3 DNA follows: TGTGCCAGCAGCTTGGCCACTAGCGGGCGTCACAATGAGCAGTTCTTC. It codes for CASSLATSGRHNEQFF.

The CDR3 protein is CASSLGRISTDTQYF. The CDR3 DNA reads TGTGCCAGCAGCTTGGGGCGGATAAGCACAGATACGCAGTATTTT. This chain joins TRBV5-6 and TRBJ2-3; D call uncertain. V lost 0 bases, J lost 0 bases, and 8 bases lay in between. Germline CDR1 SGHDT, CDR2 YYEEEE. The CDR3 consists of 15 residues.

A note on this clone: A read error is likely here: a far larger clone is one base away. Since the CDR3 does not end with the conserved phenylalanine or tryptophan, this likely comes from a read error. The chain has TRBV30 and TRBJ1-6; D is uncertain. V was pared by 3 bases and J by 7 bases, with 10 bases between. The CDR3 is 13 residues long. Germline values: CDR1 GTSNPN, CDR2 SVGIG (reference sequence). CDR3 loop: CAWRRRGNSPLHL. The CDR3 DNA follows: TGTGCCTGGAGGAGAAGAGGGAATTCACCCCTCCACCTT.

This chain uses TRBV29-1 with TRBJ1-1, with D hard to call. The CDR3 sequence is 15 residues long. CDR1 is SQVTM, CDR2 ANQGSEA, per germline. V dropped 2 bases and J dropped 0 bases, with 13 bases sitting between them. This CDR3 reads CSVENDKAMNTEAFF. CDR3 sequence (DNA): TGCAGCGTTGAAAATGATAAAGCTATGAACACTGAAGCTTTCTTT.

The rearrangement links TRBV18 to TRBJ2-1; 9 bases are a match to TRBD2. CDR1 is KGHSH and CDR2 is LQKENI in the germline V gene. Germline trimming cut 5 bases from V and 6 bases from J; bases unmatched to any gene: 8. This CDR3 region has 15 residues. The CDR3 sequence: CASSLTGLAANEQFF. CDR3 sequence (DNA): TGTGCCAGCTCATTGACGGGACTAGCCGCCAATGAGCAGTTCTTC.

About this clone itself: It may be a read error: a sequence one base away is much more abundant. This rearrangement joins TRBV11-1 to TRBJ2-5; D unclear. The CDR3 is 11 residues long. Trimming shortened V by 3 bases and J by 5 bases, and 4 bases separated the two germline ends. Germline V lookup: CDR1 SGHAT, CDR2 FQDESV (reference sequence). The CDR3 loop reads CASSFMETQYF. CDR3 DNA sequence: TGTGCCAGCAGCTTCATGGAGACCCAGTACTTC.

Points on this clone: In the same sample, other DNA sequences code for this CDR3. The V call is TRBV28, the J call TRBJ2-7; TRBD2 might be the D (6 bases). Germline-derived CDR1 and CDR2 are MDHEN and SYDVKM. This CDR3 region has 14 residues. V gave up 6 bases and J gave up 5 bases, with 17 bases separating them. This CDR3 is CASSSFKGTHEQYF. In DNA, the CDR3 is TGTGCCAGCAGCTCGTTCAAAGGGACTCACGAGCAGTACTTC.

The rearrangement links TRBV15 to TRBJ2-4; maybe TRBD1 (5 bases). The V and J ends lost 5 bases and 0 bases respectively, with 11 bases between them. There are 15 residues in the CDR3. Germline loops: CDR1 LNHNV, CDR2 YYDKDF (reference sequence). The CDR3 DNA follows: TGTGCCACCAGCCTGGGCAGGGAAGCCAAAAACATTCAGTACTTC. Translated, it gives CATSLGREAKNIQYF.

DNA of the CDR3: TGTGCCAGCAGTTTCTTTCACCCACGAGCGGCTGGAAACACCATATATTTT. Its protein product is CASSFFHPRAAGNTIYF. The chain combines TRBV28 with TRBJ1-3; D remains unclear. Trimming removed 3 bases from V and 2 bases from J, with 17 bases in between. The CDR3 sequence is 17 residues long. From germline, CDR1 is MDHEN and CDR2 SYDVKM.

The gene calls are TRBV5-1 and TRBJ2-1; 10 bases line up with TRBD2. CDR3 size: 16 residues. The V gene end was trimmed by 3 bases and the J gene end by 5 bases; junction bases not matched to a gene: 8. The V gene's germline CDR1 is SGHRS and CDR2 YFSETQ. The DNA of the CDR3 is TGCGCCAGCAGCTATGATGGGACTAGCGTGCACAATGAGCAGTTCTTC. This translates into CASSYDGTSVHNEQFF.

The V and J genes are TRBV18 and TRBJ2-1; 8 positions match TRBD2. V trimming: 3 bases; J trimming: 0 bases; junction bases outside the gene matches: 7. Germline-derived CDR1 and CDR2 are KGHSH and LQKENI. The CDR3 contains 17 residues. CDR3 loop: CASSPRVAGSSYNEQFF. The CDR3 DNA sequence: TGTGCCAGCTCACCTAGAGTAGCGGGGAGCTCCTACAATGAGCAGTTCTTC.

The V and J genes are TRBV27 and TRBJ2-2; tentative D call: TRBD1 (6 bases). The germline CDR1 and CDR2 sequences are MNHEY and SMNVEV (reference sequence). The CDR3 is 16 amino acids. Trimming took 9 bases from V and 8 from J, leaving 25 bases between them. CDR3 amino acids: CASSVQSQGRRGELFF. DNA of the CDR3: TGTGCCAGTTCGGTCCAGAGTCAGGGGCGTCGGGGGGAGCTGTTTTTT.

The V call is TRBV29-1, the J call TRBJ2-1; 8 nucleotides line up with TRBD2. Germline trimming cut 3 bases from V and 5 bases from J; bases unmatched to any gene: 9. Germline V gives CDR1 SQVTM, CDR2 ANQGSEA. The CDR3 loop spans 15 amino acids. CDR3: CSVDFVEAGDNEQFF. CDR3 coding DNA: TGCAGCGTTGATTTCGTTGAAGCGGGGGACAATGAGCAGTTCTTC.